A single sample is the source of the 19 T cell receptor beta chains below, sequenced in a study of T cells in Graves' hyperthyroidism and ophthalmopathy. Amplified TCR beta CDR3 regions came from RNA transcripts. TCR CDR3 underwent first-round RT-PCR with the HTBI primer set. TCRdb analysed the multiplex PCR reads with MiXCR anew, one entry per CDR3 protein. The sample holds roughly 400,000 distinct CDR3 sequences, around 25% seen once. The sequenced sample consisted of blood. These receptors came from a man aged 45-65 years with Graves' hyperthyroidism.

This clonotype was seen repeatedly, ten times or more. V is TRBV2 and J is TRBJ1-1; the D is unclear. V was pared by 8 bases and J by 0 bases, with 10 bases between. CDR1 and CDR2 from the germline V gene are SNHLY and FYNNEI. The CDR3 extends over 13 amino acids. The CDR3 loop is CASLEDMNTEAFF. CDR3 DNA sequence: TGTGCCAGCCTCGAAGACATGAACACTGAAGCTTTCTTT.

CDR3 bases: TGTGCCAGTAGTATCCCCTGGGGGTCGGATGGCTACACCTTC. Protein sequence: CASSIPWGSDGYTF. This chain links TRBV19 with TRBJ1-2; a weak D match, TRBD1 (5 bases). The CDR3 runs to 14 residues. Germline CDR1 LNHDA, CDR2 SQIVND (reference sequence). V dropped 3 bases and J dropped 6 bases, with 14 bases sitting between them. The variable domain in full, with the rest retrieved from reference TRBV19 and TRBJ1-2, is DGGITQSPKYLFRKEGQNVTLSCEQNLNHDAMYWYRQDPGQGLRLIYYSQIVNDFQKGDIAEGYSVSREKKESFPLTVTSAQKNPTAFYLCASSIPWGSDGYTFGSGTRLTVV.

This clonotype has a single count. The rearrangement uses TRBV2 and TRBJ2-7; D might be TRBD2 (6 bases). This CDR3 contains 13 residues. In germline, CDR1 is SNHLY, CDR2 FYNNEI. Trimming stripped 7 bases from V and 4 bases from J, with 14 bases between. The CDR3, as DNA: TGTGCCAGCAAAAGACTAGGTCCGTACGAGCAGTACTTC. Protein product: CASKRLGPYEQYF.

This clonotype has only a few counts. The chain combines TRBV7-3 with TRBJ2-1; possible D gene TRBD1, 6 bases. CDR1 is SGHTA and CDR2 is FQGTGA in the germline V gene. Trimming stripped 5 bases from V and 2 bases from J, with 13 bases between. This CDR3 region has 15 residues. The CDR3 reads CASSPTGNPYNEQFF. The CDR3 nucleotides are TGTGCCAGCAGCCCCACAGGGAACCCCTACAATGAGCAGTTCTTC.

The chain links TRBV20-1 to TRBJ2-7; no firm D call. This CDR3 region has 11 residues. V lost 3 bases and J 6 bases, leaving 9 bases between the germline ends. Germline V gene data show CDR1 as DFQATT and CDR2 as SNEGSKA (reference sequence). CDR3 sequence: CSASLGVEQYF. In DNA, the CDR3 is TGCAGTGCTAGTCTTGGGGTCGAGCAGTACTTC.

This clonotype has at least ten counts. The chain joins TRBV3-1 to TRBJ1-2; D call uncertain. CDR1 and CDR2 (germline): LGHDT, YNNKEL (reference sequence). The CDR3 extends over 15 amino acids. Trimming shortened V by 0 bases and J by 8 bases, and 16 bases separated the two germline ends. In DNA, the CDR3 is TGTGCCAGCAGCCAAGACATGACGGCCCCCGGGGGCTACACCTTC. Residues: CASSQDMTAPGGYTF.

This clonotype was counted ten times or more. At one end, the junction sequence differs from germline, possibly due to a read error. The V call is TRBV5-1, the J call TRBJ2-1; D gene ambiguous. The CDR3 is made up of 14 amino acids. Germline CDR1 is SGHRS and CDR2 is YFSETQ. The DNA for the CDR3 is TGTGCCAGCAGCTTAGCTAGCTCCTACAATGAGCAGTTCTTC. It translates to CASSLASSYNEQFF.

This clonotype was seen many times. The chain joins TRBV30 to TRBJ1-1; D is unresolved. Looked up from germline, CDR1 is GTSNPN and CDR2 is SVGIG (reference sequence). V gave up 4 bases and J gave up 3 bases, with 12 bases separating them. CDR3 size: 13 residues. The CDR3 DNA is TGTGCCTGGAAGTGGACCGGGGACACTGAAGCTTTCTTT. As protein: CAWKWTGDTEAFF.

This clonotype has a count of ten or more. The genes are TRBV28 and TRBJ1-1, with unresolved D. The CDR3 runs to 12 residues. The V end lost 3 bases, the J end lost 2 bases, and 4 bases lay between the germline ends. Germline lookup yields CDR1 MDHEN and CDR2 SYDVKM. CDR3 region: CASSFANTEAFF. CDR3 bases: TGTGCCAGCAGTTTTGCTAACACTGAAGCTTTCTTT. Full variable domain (remainder filled in from reference TRBV28 and TRBJ1-1): DVKVTQSSRYLVKRTGEKVFLECVQDMDHENMFWYRQDPGLGLRLIYFSYDVKMKEKGDIPEGYSVSREKKERFSLILESASTNQTSMYLCASSFANTEAFFGQGTRLTVV.

The chain employs TRBV19 and TRBJ1-2; possibly TRBD1 for D (5 bases). Germline lookup yields CDR1 LNHDA and CDR2 SQIVND (reference sequence). The CDR3 totals 15 residues. Trimming left V 4 bases short and J 0 bases short, with 12 bases between. The CDR3 DNA reads as TGTGCCAGTAGTAGGGTCACAGGAGCTAACTATGGCTACACCTTC. The encoded protein is CASSRVTGANYGYTF.

V is TRBV27 and J is TRBJ2-2, with D unresolved. CDR3 length: 14 amino acids. V lost 2 bases and J 7 bases, leaving 11 bases between the germline ends. The germline V gene has CDR1 MNHEY and CDR2 SMNVEV (reference sequence). DNA of the CDR3: TGTGCCAGCAGTTTAGGCCCCCTCATCGGGGAGCTGTTTTTT. It translates to CASSLGPLIGELFF.

In its sample, this clonotype was seen a few times. V gene TRBV7-9 combines with J gene TRBJ2-6; unclear D gene. Trimming pared 4 bases from V and 4 bases from J, leaving 11 bases between. Germline CDR1 SEHNR, CDR2 FQNEAQ (reference sequence). The CDR3 contains 15 residues. CDR3 nucleotides: TGTGCCAGCAGCTCGCCATTGGGGGGGGCCAACGTCCTGACTTTC. It codes for CASSSPLGGANVLTF.

This clonotype has ten or more counts. The V call is TRBV5-1, the J call TRBJ2-7, with D possibly being TRBD1 or TRBD2 (5 bases each). Per germline, CDR1 SGHRS and CDR2 YFSETQ. This CDR3 is built from 14 residues. Trimming took off 2 bases at V and 2 bases at J, with 11 bases between the two ends. Here the CDR3 reads CASSFGTPPYEQYF. The CDR3 bases are TGCGCCAGCAGCTTCGGGACGCCACCCTACGAGCAGTACTTC.

To note about this clonotype: This may be a read error, as it is one base from a much larger clone. This rearrangement joins TRBV5-6 to TRBJ2-7, with 15 positions matching TRBD2. The V and J ends lost 3 bases and 7 bases, in that order; junction bases with no gene match: 8. Germline V lookup: CDR1 SGHDT, CDR2 YYEEEE. This CDR3 has 16 residues. In DNA form, the CDR3 reads TGTGCCAGCAGCTACGGACTAGCGGGAGGGGGCCATGAGCAGTACTTC. Translated: CASSYGLAGGGHEQYF.

The chain has TRBV28 and TRBJ2-3; TRBD1 aligns across 7 bases. V trimming: 3 bases; J trimming: 1 base; junction bases outside the gene matches: 4. The CDR3 is 15 residues long. CDR1 and CDR2 (germline): MDHEN, SYDVKM. The CDR3 DNA reads as TGTGCCAGCAGTTTTCCTACAGGGGGCACAGATACGCAGTATTTT. This sequence encodes CASSFPTGGTDTQYF.

There are a few counts of this clonotype. This chain connects TRBV5-1 to TRBJ1-1, with 9 bases lining up with TRBD1. Trimming at V came to 5 bases and at J to 2 bases, leaving 10 bases not matched to a gene. The V gene's germline CDR1 is SGHRS and CDR2 YFSETQ. CDR3 length: 16 residues. The CDR3 spells CASREGTGNFNTEAFF. CDR3 bases: TGCGCCAGCAGAGAAGGGACAGGGAATTTCAACACTGAAGCTTTCTTT.

This clonotype was seen a handful of times. The genes are TRBV20-1 and TRBJ2-5, with no clear D. Trimming stripped 1 base from V and 5 bases from J, with 11 bases between. Germline loops: CDR1 DFQATT, CDR2 SNEGSKA (reference sequence). The CDR3 has 13 residues. This CDR3 is CSARVTVGETQYF. The CDR3 coding sequence is TGCAGTGCTAGAGTAACAGTGGGGGAGACCCAGTACTTC.

J is TRBJ1-1 and V is TRBV6-1, with D unclear. This CDR3 has 14 residues. Trimming removed 3 bases at V and 4 bases at J, with 12 bases between. Germline V gene sequence: CDR1 MNHNS, CDR2 SASEGT. The DNA for the CDR3 is TGTGCCAGCAGTGATTTTTCGGTACTCACTGAAGCTTTCTTT. Translation gives CASSDFSVLTEAFF.

A few counts support this clonotype. J is TRBJ1-3 and V is TRBV5-4; D unclear. The CDR3 contains 17 residues. Germline V CDR1 and CDR2: SGHNT, YYREEE (reference sequence). Trimming shortened V by 2 bases and J by 0 bases, and 15 bases separated the two germline ends. CDR3 in amino acids: CASSLTLGRASGNTIYF. In DNA, the CDR3 is TGTGCCAGCAGCTTAACGCTAGGACGGGCCTCTGGAAACACCATATATTTT.